This T cell receptor beta chain was captured in a study of T cells expressing NK-cell markers. Findings and limits, study-wide: Dominant NKG2C+ clonotypes in about six donors made up about 1.0-7.0% of CD8+ T cells.

This CDR3 has 14 amino acids. TCR beta libraries carry UMIs added by 5'RACE template switching. TCRdb reanalyzed the 5' RACE reads, giving one entry per CDR3 protein sequence and no DNA. This table holds fewer than 550,000 distinct CDR3 sequences. Points on this clonotype: The antigen remains undetermined.

The specimen was blood T cells: a sorted CD56 or NKG2C T cell subset, CD4+ or CD8+ T cells, or bulk PBMC T cells (not recorded which). This receptor was obtained from a woman between 50 and 59 years old in good health. The chain has TRBV12-3 or TRBV12-4 and TRBJ1-5; TCRdb gives TRBD1 as the D gene, but with no DNA this cannot be confirmed. CDR3 protein: CASSLKGSEQPQHF.